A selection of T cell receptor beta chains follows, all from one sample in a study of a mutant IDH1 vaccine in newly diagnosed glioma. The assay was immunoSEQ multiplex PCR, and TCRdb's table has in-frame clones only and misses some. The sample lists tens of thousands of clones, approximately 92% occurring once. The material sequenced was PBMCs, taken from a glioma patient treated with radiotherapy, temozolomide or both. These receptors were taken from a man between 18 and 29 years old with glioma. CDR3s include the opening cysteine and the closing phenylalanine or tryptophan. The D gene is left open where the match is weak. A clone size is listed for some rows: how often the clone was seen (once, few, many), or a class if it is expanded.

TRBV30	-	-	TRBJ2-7	CAWSVRTAYEQYF	TGTGCCTGGAGTGTACGGACAGCCTACGAGCAGTACTTC
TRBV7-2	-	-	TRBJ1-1	CASSLMTENTEAFF	TGTGCCAGCAGCTTAATGACGGAGAACACTGAAGCTTTCTTT
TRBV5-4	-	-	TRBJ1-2	CASSPDRNYGYTF	TGTGCCAGCAGCCCCGACAGGAACTATGGCTACACCTTC
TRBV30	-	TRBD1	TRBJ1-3	CAWSRADRPWAIYF	TGTGCCTGGAGTAGAGCGGACAGGCCTTGGGCCATATATTTT
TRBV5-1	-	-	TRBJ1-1	CASSLGGDATEAFF	TGCGCCAGCAGCTTGGGCGGGGATGCGACTGAAGCTTTCTTT
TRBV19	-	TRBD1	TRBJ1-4	CASRQGRSDEKLFF	TGTGCCAGTCGACAGGGGAGGTCGGATGAAAAACTGTTTTTT
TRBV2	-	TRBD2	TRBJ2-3	CASMRENTDTQYF	TGTGCCAGCATGCGGGAGAACACAGATACGCAGTATTTT
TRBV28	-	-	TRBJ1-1	CASSSPYRGNTEAFF	TGTGCCAGCAGTTCCCCTTACCGGGGGAACACTGAAGCTTTCTTT
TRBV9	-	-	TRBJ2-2	CASSVATGELFF	TGTGCCAGCAGCGTAGCTACCGGGGAGCTGTTTTTT
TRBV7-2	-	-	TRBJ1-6	CASSLLGPRGRDSPLHF	TGTGCCAGCAGCTTATTAGGGCCCAGGGGTAGGGATTCACCCCTCCACTTT
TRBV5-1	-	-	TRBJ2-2	CASSSVDSPNTGELFF	TGCGCCAGCAGCTCGGTGGACAGTCCGAACACCGGGGAGCTGTTTTTT
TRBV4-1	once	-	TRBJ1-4	CASSNREGLDELFF	TGCGCCAGCAGCAACAGGGAAGGCTTAGATGAACTGTTTTTT
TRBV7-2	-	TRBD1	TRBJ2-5	CASSLGGQVGETQYF	TGTGCCAGCAGCTTAGGGGGACAGGTAGGAGAGACCCAGTACTTC
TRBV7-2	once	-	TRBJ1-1	CASSGLPREFAEAFF	TGTGCCAGCAGCGGTCTTCCCAGGGAATTCGCTGAAGCTTTCTTT
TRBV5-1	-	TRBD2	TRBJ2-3	CASSPGLAGALTDTQYF	TGCGCCAGCAGCCCCGGACTAGCGGGAGCCCTCACAGATACGCAGTATTTT
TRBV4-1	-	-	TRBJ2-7	CASSPRTDSYEQYF	TGCGCCAGCAGCCCCCGGACGGATTCCTACGAGCAGTACTTC
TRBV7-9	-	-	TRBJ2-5	CASSPPGLRKETQYF	TGTGCCAGCAGCCCACCAGGTTTGCGGAAAGAGACCCAGTACTTC
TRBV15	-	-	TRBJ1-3	CATSRDPGISGNTIYF	TGTGCCACCAGCAGAGATCCCGGAATCTCTGGAAACACCATATATTTT
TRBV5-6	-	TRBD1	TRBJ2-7	CASSLGDREGSEQYF	TGTGCCAGCAGCTTGGGGGACAGGGAGGGCAGCGAGCAGTACTTC
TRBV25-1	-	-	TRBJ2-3	CASSRASTDTQYF	TGTGCCAGCAGTAGAGCAAGCACAGATACGCAGTATTTT
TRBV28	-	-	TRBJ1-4	CASSFASGRGSEKLFF	TGTGCCAGCAGTTTCGCCTCAGGACGGGGTAGTGAAAAACTGTTTTTT
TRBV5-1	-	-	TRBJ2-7	CASSPARDTDEQYF	TGCGCCAGCAGCCCCGCTCGGGATACGGACGAGCAGTACTTC